The 17 T cell receptor beta chains presented below share a single source sample, sequenced in a study of OX40 agonist ivuxolimab in advanced cancers. Here immunoSEQ multiplex PCR was the method, and the copy in TCRdb shows in-frame clones only, minus some. Among roughly 80,000 clones listed, about 86% were seen once. The input for sequencing was CD4+ or CD8+ T cells sorted from blood, taken in a trial of the OX40 agonist ivuxolimab. These receptors all come from an adult with an advanced solid tumor such as melanoma, head and neck, liver or kidney cancer.

This clone turned up a few times. This sequence joins TRBV13 and TRBJ2-1, with 10 positions matching TRBD2. The CDR3 consists of 16 residues. The trim removed 1 base at V and 7 bases at J, leaving 7 bases unmatched. Germline V gives CDR1 PRHDT, CDR2 FYEKMQ (reference sequence). CDR3 DNA sequence: TGTGCCAGCAGCTTAGAGGGACTAGCGCAGAGGAATGAGCAGTTCTTC. Its translation: CASSLEGLAQRNEQFF.

In its sample, this clone was seen a few times. V usage is TRBV4-1 and J usage is TRBJ2-3; the D is unclear. Per the germline V gene, CDR1 is MGHRA and CDR2 is YSYEKL. Trimming left V 0 bases short and J 0 bases short, with 10 bases between. This CDR3 contains 16 residues. In DNA, the CDR3 is TGCGCCAGCAGCCAAGAAGGCATTCGTAGCACAGATACGCAGTATTTT. It yields the protein CASSQEGIRSTDTQYF.

This chain joins TRBV9 and TRBJ2-5; 11 bases match TRBD1. Germline CDR1 SGDLS, CDR2 YYNGEE. The V segment lost 3 bases and the J segment 7 bases; nucleotides outside the gene matches: 2. This CDR3 spans 13 amino acids. CDR3 sequence: CASSGGTGGTQYF. As DNA, the CDR3 is TGTGCCAGCAGCGGTGGGACAGGGGGGACCCAGTACTTC.

The chain couples TRBV28 to TRBJ1-1, with TRBD1 matching 7 bases. This CDR3 spans 13 amino acids. The J segment lost 4 bases and the V segment lost 6 bases, leaving 5 bases of the junction unmatched. The V gene's germline CDR1 is MDHEN and CDR2 SYDVKM. The CDR3 DNA follows: TGTGCCAGCAGCCGAGACAGGGTCACTGAAGCTTTCTTT. Its protein product is CASSRDRVTEAFF.

The genes are TRBV5-1 and TRBJ2-5, with a possible D match to TRBD1 (6 bases). Germline lookup yields CDR1 SGHRS and CDR2 YFSETQ. The CDR3 runs to 15 residues. V lost 7 bases to trimming and J lost 2 bases, with 18 bases between them. The CDR3 reads CASETYPGQQETQYF. The CDR3 coding sequence is TGCGCCAGCGAGACTTACCCGGGACAACAAGAGACCCAGTACTTC.

Concerning this clone: Other nucleotide sequences in the sample specify the same CDR3. The chain joins TRBV28 to TRBJ1-2; 7 bases are a match to TRBD1. This CDR3 comprises 14 residues. Per the germline V gene, CDR1 is MDHEN and CDR2 is SYDVKM. Trimming removed 1 base from V and 8 bases from J; junction bases left unmatched: 7. The CDR3 sequence: CASSLFAGGQGYTF. CDR3 nucleotides: TGTGCCAGCAGTTTATTCGCAGGGGGACAGGGCTACACCTTC.

The chain uses TRBV7-8 and TRBJ2-4; no firm D call. V was clipped by 5 bases and J by 0 bases, with 14 bases between them. CDR3 length: 16 residues. The germline CDR1 and CDR2 sequences are SGHVS and FQNEAQ. The CDR3 DNA reads as TGTGCCAGCAGCCTATTGGACGGTCTAGCCAAAAACATTCAGTACTTC. It encodes CASSLLDGLAKNIQYF.

The J gene is TRBJ2-7, the V gene TRBV6-5; D is perhaps TRBD1 or TRBD2 (5 bases each). CDR1 MNHEY and CDR2 SVGAGI come from the germline V gene. With 8 bases removed from V and 4 bases from J, the gap between germline ends came to 21 bases. The CDR3 is 15 amino acids. CDR3 loop: CASRSTGAILYEQYF. For the CDR3, the DNA is TGTGCCAGCCGATCAACCGGGGCCATACTTTACGAGCAGTACTTC.

V usage is TRBV9 and J usage is TRBJ1-2; perhaps TRBD1 as D (5 bases). CDR1 SGDLS and CDR2 YYNGEE come from the germline V gene. CDR3 size: 17 residues. V lost 0 bases and J 4 bases, leaving 19 bases between the germline ends. The CDR3, as DNA: TGTGCCAGCAGCGTAGCGGTTCTCAGGGATCGTGGCTATGGCTACACCTTC. As protein: CASSVAVLRDRGYGYTF.

V and J are TRBV5-1 and TRBJ1-4; no firm D call. The CDR3 length is 15 residues. The germline CDR1 and CDR2 sequences are SGHRS and YFSETQ. Between the trimmed V and J ends, which lost 0 bases and 7 bases, there was a span of 13 bases. The CDR3, as DNA: TGCGCCAGCAGCTTGGTCGGAGAGGTTGCTGAAAAACTGTTTTTT. Amino acids: CASSLVGEVAEKLFF.

The chain carries TRBV27 and TRBJ1-3; unclear D gene. V was pared by 4 bases and J by 4 bases, with 11 bases between. Germline V CDR1 and CDR2: MNHEY, SMNVEV (reference sequence). The CDR3 is made up of 14 amino acids. CDR3 residues: CASSSGVRGNTIYF. CDR3 nucleotides: TGTGCCAGCAGTTCGGGAGTGCGGGGAAACACCATATATTTT.

The V call is TRBV18, the J call TRBJ2-3; TRBD2 might be the D (5 bases). Germline V gene sequence: CDR1 KGHSH, CDR2 LQKENI. The CDR3 spans 15 residues. With 0 bases removed from V and 1 base from J, the gap between germline ends came to 8 bases. The CDR3 nucleotides are TGTGCCAGCTCACCACCCTGGGGAGGCACAGATACGCAGTATTTT. Protein sequence: CASSPPWGGTDTQYF.

This chain connects TRBV7-2 to TRBJ2-1, with 11 bases lining up with TRBD2. Trimming cost V 5 bases and J 4 bases; bases outside gene matches: 4. Germline CDR1 is SGHTA and CDR2 is FQGNSA. There are 15 residues in the CDR3. CDR3 residues: CASSRGTSGYNEQFF. The CDR3 bases are TGTGCCAGCAGCCGCGGGACTAGCGGTTACAATGAGCAGTTCTTC.

This sequence joins TRBV4-3 and TRBJ2-7; D might be TRBD1 (5 bases). Germline values: CDR1 LGHNA, CDR2 YSLEER. The CDR3 covers 14 residues. The ends were cut back, 3 bases at V and 3 bases at J, with 12 bases in the middle. The CDR3 DNA follows: TGCGCCAGCAGCCAGGGATTGACAGTCTACGAGCAGTACTTC. Translating it yields CASSQGLTVYEQYF.

The chain has TRBV7-9 and TRBJ2-1; 9 nucleotides agree with TRBD2. Germline V gene data show CDR1 as SEHNR and CDR2 as FQNEAQ (reference sequence). CDR3 length equals 17 residues. V shed 3 bases and J 1 base; nucleotides not matched to a gene: 7. The CDR3 is CASSLIASGISYNEQFF. In DNA, the CDR3 is TGTGCCAGCAGCTTGATAGCTAGCGGGATTTCCTACAATGAGCAGTTCTTC.

The chain has TRBV7-2 and TRBJ2-1; TRBD2 matches at 10 bases. The junction had 5 bases not matched to a gene; V was cut back by 2 bases and J by 7 bases. There are 15 residues in the CDR3. Germline CDR1 and CDR2: SGHTA and FQGNSA. The CDR3, as DNA: TGTGCCAGCAGCTTAACGCCTAGCGGGAGAAATGAGCAGTTCTTC. Its protein is CASSLTPSGRNEQFF. The variable domain in full, with the rest retrieved from reference TRBV7-2 and TRBJ2-1, is GAGVSQSPSNKVTEKGKDVELRCDPISGHTALYWYRQSLGQGLEFLIYFQGNSAPDKSGLPSDRFSAERTGGSVSTLTIQRTQQEDSAVYLCASSLTPSGRNEQFFGPGTRLTVL.

The chain links TRBV10-3 to TRBJ2-5; D is uncertain. The length of the CDR3 is 14 residues. CDR1 is ENHRY, CDR2 SYGVKD, per germline. The V end lost 2 bases, the J end lost 0 bases, and 7 bases lay between the germline ends. DNA of the CDR3: TGTGCCATCAGTGAGCCCACCGACCAAGAGACCCAGTACTTC. It is translated as CAISEPTDQETQYF.